This TCR beta chain was recovered during a study of cytomegalovirus exposure and HLA in healthy donors (dated by TCRdb to 2016 to 2017). Context from the whole study: An earlier analysis of some 620 of the donors reported approximately 300 Gb of sequence data and around 120 million unique TCR beta sequences obtained from about 200 million T cells. An earlier analysis of roughly 580 of the donors used high-throughput TCR beta sequencing to judge whether each TCR beta V gene segment behaved as functional or pseudogenic. HLA typing covered class I and class II loci at four-digit resolution. Roughly five DR-DQ haplotypes were handled as single units for association and clustering, since linkage in the cohort was strong. An early release covering roughly 640 HLA-typed donors comprised approximately 300 gigabases of sequencing data and approximately 80 million unique TCR sequences. Among under 450 genotyped donors of the cohort, an average of approximately 250,000 unique TCR beta nucleotide sequences were sequenced per donor, 15% to 20% of them non-productive. The number of typed donors differed by locus: about 620-630 for A, B, C, DRB1 and DQB1; approximately 520 for DQA1; 606 for DPA1; and around 450 for DPB1. The T cell repertoires of several hundred subjects were profiled by immunosequencing and related to cytomegalovirus serostatus. The genetic ancestry cluster associated with self-reported Caucasian donors included roughly four fifths of the roughly 360 genotyped donors. Donor age, sex, ethnicity and CMV serostatus were compiled alongside the repertoire data. In a later analysis, previously published TCR beta repertoires from 666 donors were re-analyzed and high-resolution HLA genotyping was added so that TCR occurrence patterns could be studied. Along with the approximately 650-subject first cohort, a separate validation cohort of around 110 different subjects was used. All discovery cohort repertoires had been generated on a single sequencing platform. High-throughput TCR immunosequencing, statistical association of individual TCRs with disease status, and machine learning were combined to predict cytomegalovirus infection status. The later analysis used no new phenotypic data to find candidate immune exposures, relying instead on TCR beta sequences and their occurrence across donors. In a later genetic analysis, genome-wide SNP genotypes for about three fifths of the 666 donors were used, and that subset was treated as a discovery cohort. The study was designed to test whether signatures of past pathogen exposure could be identified by cataloging public T cell receptors. Broader findings and caveats from the paper: An association between a missense DCLRE1C variant and V-gene and J-gene trimming of TCR beta chains was found in a later genetic analysis and replicated in an independent cohort. Correlated functional status among segregating V segments might be attributable to linkage disequilibrium, but an unknown experimental factor could not be ruled out. Fewer than 20 rarely observed V segments, including chromosome 9 orphons, were excluded from the earlier analysis of approximately 500 of the donors because counts were too low. While some public TCRs were present in many individuals, most TCR sequences turned up only very rarely across donors. Presence/absence analyses assumed roughly uniform sequencing depth across donors, an assumption that may not hold. CMV serostatus was the only immune exposure information available for the cohort. In vitro tests confirmed that three of the cytomegalovirus-associated TCR beta chains recognize cytomegalovirus antigens. Compared with the roughly 600-donor mean, donors in an Asian-associated ancestry cluster had fewer N-insertions in productive TCRs, according to a later genetic analysis. The study listed 150 to 200 TCR beta chains as associated with cytomegalovirus. In a later analysis, over 15,000 TCR beta sequences were associated with specific HLA alleles at a false discovery rate of 0.05. In a later analysis, several top co-occurrence clusters were reported to appear linked to parvovirus B19, influenza, CMV and Epstein-Barr virus. When HLA alleles, especially DR and DQ, strongly co-occurred, TCR associations were difficult to assign to individual alleles. In an earlier analysis of about 540 of the donors, most TCR beta V segments were observed in productive rearrangements about 90% or about 30% of the time, broadly matching IMGT annotations. A later analysis found that HLA-associated TCR beta chains were more clonally expanded and had lower generation probabilities than equally common non-associated chains. A cluster of highly shared sequence variants was judged likely to be a technical artifact of the sequencing pipeline. A further reported finding was that TCR beta sequences accurately predicted the HLA-A and HLA-B alleles for most subjects in the first cohort. In a later analysis, the rate of TCR association differed among HLA loci, with DRB1 alleles having the most associated TCRs and HLA-C alleles having the fewest. The 87-base-pair reads could not distinguish some IMGT-functional V segments, including TRBV6-2 and TRBV6-3, so those segments were excluded. Because HLA typing was unavailable for some donors at each locus, only the typed subset was used in association tests. It was suggested by the authors that the approach could potentially be generalized to other disease states and immunological phenotypes. Most CMV-associated TCR beta chains appeared to be HLA-restricted in a later analysis, and the HLA associations seemed to be driven largely by CMV exposure. The cohort was sequenced for TCR beta chains only, and without alpha or paired-chain data the features that could be detected were limited. In both the original and validation cohorts, the classifier was reported to diagnose cytomegalovirus status with high specificity and sensitivity.

In the case of this clone: Its binding antigen is unknown. It has no much larger one-base neighbor in the sample; base qualities were not kept.

The cohort was made up of under 800 healthy bone marrow donors. Cohort members were all nominally healthy when sampled, although unrecorded immune exposures were likely present. The donor tested CMV seronegative and was one of the 352 seronegative cohort members. Every donor gave a peripheral blood sample, and the peripheral blood mononuclear cells from that sample were used for TCR beta sequencing. Genomic DNA extraction from the blood cell samples was performed with the Qiagen DNeasy Blood Extraction Kit. The CDR3 contains 16 residues, cysteine and phenylalanine counted. Just CDR3 DNA is preserved here, 48 bases in frame from base 1. The trim is 0 bases for V and 2 bases for J, with a gap of 12 bases between the germline ends. The germline V gene encodes CDR1 SGHTA and CDR2 FQGTGA. The library was obtained by the immunoSEQ multiplex PCR assay. A mixture of 60 forward primers for TCR Vbeta segments and 13 reverse primers for TCR Jbeta segments was used in the multiplex PCR. A multiplex PCR assay on genomic DNA amplified the CDR3 region of rearranged TCR beta genes. The Illumina HiSeq System was used to sequence the amplified TCR beta libraries as 87-base-pair reads. As for the original processing: Across the 600 to 700 repertoires, a later analysis counted some 81 million unique TCR beta chains, 9.5 million to 13 million of which were shared by at least two donors. To remove PCR and sequencing errors, raw reads were error-corrected and collapsed into unique sequences using a nearest-neighbor algorithm that merged closely related sequences. CDR3 sequences were aligned to IMGT reference sequences to assign V, D and J gene segments. For a sequence to be retained, a match of at least six nucleotides to both a V gene segment and a J gene segment was required. A rearrangement counted as productive if the CDR3 had no stop codons and remained in frame with V and J, and every other rearrangement counted as non-productive. CDR3 was defined according to IMGT convention as the region running from the second conserved V-encoded cysteine to the conserved J-encoded phenylalanine. In an earlier analysis of 550 to 650 of the donors, sequences lacking an unambiguous match to a single V gene segment were excluded. An earlier analysis of about 590 of the donors classified V segments as functional when productive rearrangements were above 56.7% and as segregating when the standard deviation between donors was above 5%. A statistical classification framework was built for diagnosing cytomegalovirus status from the catalog of TCR beta chain sequences. In a later analysis, V and J genes were assigned by comparing TCR nucleotide sequences against IMGT/GENE-DB human TR gene sequences. The TCRdist pipeline was used in a later analysis to assign CDR3 sequences and most-parsimonious VDJ recombination scenarios. In a later analysis, each TCR beta chain was defined by its CDR3 amino acid sequence together with its V-gene family, and reads lacking a unique V-gene family were excluded. To address suspected cross-contamination and a sequencing artifact, a later analysis removed a few hundred highly shared, low-generation-probability nucleotide sequences. In a later analysis, a clonal expansion index was calculated for each public chain from normalized within-repertoire ranks of inferred template counts. In a later analysis, generation probabilities were computed with a VDJ recombination model fitted to out-of-frame rearrangements, and the resulting probabilities were checked against IGoR. In a later analysis, hypergeometric tests were used to score TCR-TCR, TCR-HLA and TCR-CMV co-occurrence, with a repertoire-size bias correction applied to TCR pairs. A later analysis estimated false discovery rates by permuting HLA or CMV assignments 20 times. In a later analysis, co-occurring TCRs were grouped with DBSCAN, and TCRdist sequence similarity was added when clustering was performed within HLA-allele-positive subsets. Repertoires with fewer than 30,000 or more than 120,000 public chains were left out of co-occurrence clustering, as were four to six repertoires with anomalous nucleotide sharing. TCRdb stores this immuneACCESS table with in-frame sequences only. Part of the clones is absent; in the studies checked, under half of the shortfall reflects unresolved V genes, and no reason is known for the rest. That table supplies the V and J calls and clone size; D and trimming were determined from the DNA. Counted in this sample were around 99,000 clones; roughly 70% of them appeared once. Approximately 8% of the sample goes to the ten largest clones.

The material sequenced was PBMCs. The receptor's source is a man aged 40-49 years in good health and CMV-seronegative. Here the chain combines TRBV7-3 and TRBJ2-3; 7 matching bases give a weak D call of TRBD2. The nucleotide sequence is given as TGTGCCAGCAGCTTAACCGGGGGGCGGGTCACAGATACGCAGTATTTT. Its protein product is CASSLTGGRVTDTQYF.